This is a list of T cell receptor beta chains from one sample in a study of T cells in Graves' hyperthyroidism and ophthalmopathy. Via MiXCR, TCRdb re-called the multiplex PCR reads, giving one row per CDR3 protein. The sample includes roughly 580,000 distinct CDR3 sequences, more than 11% of them seen just once. Sequenced input: blood. Receptor source: a woman aged 30 to 39 with Graves' hyperthyroidism that later progressed to Graves' ophthalmopathy. Each CDR3 is given with its conserved first and last residue. The D gene is left open where the match is weak. The size of a clone is reported for some rows only, either as once, few or many, or as a class for expanded clones.

J gene	V gene	D gene	clone size	CDR3 DNA	CDR3 protein
TRBJ1-1	TRBV25-1	TRBD1	few	TGTGCCAGCAGATTCCAGGGGGCGGGGAACACTGAAGCTTTCTTT	CASRFQGAGNTEAFF
TRBJ2-3	TRBV2	NA	many	TGTGCCAGTAGAGCGTGGGGGATCGGCCCAGATACGCAGTATTTT	CASRAWGIGPDTQYF
TRBJ1-5	TRBV12-3/TRBV12-4	TRBD1	many	TGTGCCAGCAGTTTTTGGGTGGACAGGGGAAAACCAAACGGCCAGCCCCAGCATTTT	CASSFWVDRGKPNGQPQHF
TRBJ2-5	TRBV4-1	TRBD2	NA	TGCGCCAGCAGCCAAGAAGGGGCAGCGGGAAACCAAGAGACCCAGTACTTC	CASSQEGAAGNQETQYF
TRBJ1-1	TRBV7-9	NA	NA	TGTGCCAGCAGCTTAGGGGGATTTACCACTGAAGCTTTCTTT	CASSLGGFTTEAFF
TRBJ1-2	TRBV2	TRBD1	many	TGTGCCAGCAGTGAAGAGACAGGGGGCGCTTCGAATGGCTACACCTTC	CASSEETGGASNGYTF
TRBJ2-3	TRBV6-4	TRBD1	many	TGTGCCAGCAGCGACAGGGCTAGCACAGATACGCAGTATTTT	CASSDRASTDTQYF
TRBJ1-4	TRBV2	NA	many	TGTGCCAGCGGAAATCAGGGGATGAGTAATGAAAAACTGTTTTTT	CASGNQGMSNEKLFF
TRBJ2-1	TRBV19	NA	few	TGTGCCAGTAGTCAGCCCCCAGGGAATGAGCAGTTCTTC	CASSQPPGNEQFF
TRBJ2-5	TRBV27	NA	many	TGTGCCAGCAGTCCTCGGGCCTGGGGGACCGAGACCCAGTACTTC	CASSPRAWGTETQYF
TRBJ2-1	TRBV7-2	NA	many	TGTGCCAGCAGCTTAGTACAGGGTGGAGAGATCCCCAATGAGCAGTTCTTC	CASSLVQGGEIPNEQFF
TRBJ2-1	TRBV12-3/TRBV12-4	NA	many	TGTGCCAGCAGGCAACTAGGCCCCTCCTACAATGAGCAGTTCTTC	CASRQLGPSYNEQFF
TRBJ2-5	TRBV18	NA	many	TGTGCCAGCTCCCCCGGCCCAGAGACCCAGTACTTC	CASSPGPETQYF
TRBJ1-5	TRBV2	NA	many	TGTGCCAGCGGGGAGGGAGGGCAGCCCCAGCATTTT	CASGEGGQPQHF
TRBJ2-1	TRBV19	NA	many	TGTGCCAGTAGTATGTTCTCGGGACGCCGAATGGATGAGCAGTTCTTC	CASSMFSGRRMDEQFF
TRBJ2-7	TRBV19	NA	few	TGTGCCAGTAGTATAGTCCCTGGATACGAGCAGTACTTC	CASSIVPGYEQYF
TRBJ1-5	TRBV6-1	NA	many	TGTGCCAGCAGTGAGGGTGCAAATCAGCCCCAGCATTTT	CASSEGANQPQHF
TRBJ2-5	TRBV7-2	NA	many	TGTGCCAGCAGCTTAGAAGGGCCCCAGACCCAGTACTTC	CASSLEGPQTQYF
TRBJ2-7	TRBV20-1	TRBD2	NA	TGCAGTGCTAAGGCTAGCGGGCCCAGGGACCAGCAGTACTTC	CSAKASGPRDQQYF
TRBJ2-5	TRBV11-2	NA	many	TGTGCCAGCAGCTTAGATCCGGCCACCCAGGAGACCCAGTACTTC	CASSLDPATQETQYF
TRBJ2-7	TRBV24-1	NA	few	TGTGCCACCAGTTCCGGTTCCTACAATGAGCAGTACTTC	CATSSGSYNEQYF
TRBJ2-5	TRBV11-3	TRBD1	many	TGTGCCAGCAGCATACGACAGGGGCAAGAGACCCAGTACTTC	CASSIRQGQETQYF
TRBJ1-2	TRBV28	NA	many	TGTGCCAGCAGTTTAGGGCAGGGGTTCGAGGGCTACACCTTC	CASSLGQGFEGYTF
TRBJ1-1	TRBV11-2	NA	many	TGTGCCAGCAGGGGTCAGGGGAATATCGAAGCTTTCTTT	CASRGQGNIEAFF
TRBJ1-6	TRBV5-5	NA	many	TGTGCCAGCAGCCTCTCACCCGATTATAATTCACCCCTCCACTTT	CASSLSPDYNSPLHF
TRBJ2-7	TRBV5-6	NA	NA	TGTGCCAGCAGCTCTCCGAGTTGGCCCTACGAGCAGTACTTC	CASSSPSWPYEQYF
TRBJ2-7	TRBV12-3/TRBV12-4	TRBD2	many	TGTGCCAGCAGTCCCGACTACCAAGCGGGGAACTCCTACGAGCAGTACTTC	CASSPDYQAGNSYEQYF
TRBJ2-2	TRBV6-8	TRBD1	NA	TGTACCACCCGACAGGGACGAACCGGGGAGCTGTTTTTT	CTTRQGRTGELFF